These T cell receptor beta chains were read from a single sample in a study of blood T cell repertoires in COVID-19. Clones were sequenced by immunoSEQ multiplex PCR, and TCRdb holds only the in-frame ones, with some missing. The sample holds about 100,000 clones; roughly 92% are singletons and the top ten take more than 5.5%. The specimen was peripheral blood. The receptors derive from a man aged 65 to 79 with acute or convalescent COVID-19. Each CDR3 is given with its conserved first and last residue. A D gene is named only where the DNA matches it firmly. Some rows mark clone size as missing; the rest say once, few, many or name a class of expanded clone.

d_call,clone_size,v_call,j_call,cdr3_nt,cdr3_aa
TRBD2,NA,TRBV15,TRBJ2-1,TGTGCCACCAGCAGAGATAAAGCGGGGGGGTGGCAGTTCTTC,CATSRDKAGGWQFF
NA,NA,TRBV5-1,TRBJ1-1,TGCGCCAGCAGCTTGAACGGCGGAACTGAAGCTTTCTTT,CASSLNGGTEAFF
NA,few,TRBV25-1,TRBJ1-6,TGTGCCAGCAGTGAACAGGGGTCACAGAATTCACCCCTCCACTTT,CASSEQGSQNSPLHF
NA,NA,TRBV6-6,TRBJ1-6,TGTGCCAGCAACCTGGGACACGGAGCAAATAATTCACCCCTCCACTTT,CASNLGHGANNSPLHF
NA,NA,TRBV30,TRBJ1-1,TGTGCCTGGAGCAGGATGAACACTGAAGCTTTCTTT,CAWSRMNTEAFF
NA,NA,TRBV16,TRBJ2-3,TGTGCCAGCAGCCAATCGTATAGCACAGATACGCAGTATTTT,CASSQSYSTDTQYF
NA,NA,TRBV28,TRBJ1-6,TGTGCCAGCAGTTTTAGGGGGGGCGTTGGGTCACCCCTCCACTTT,CASSFRGGVGSPLHF
TRBD1,NA,TRBV29-1,TRBJ1-2,TGCAGCGGGGGACAGAACTATGGCTACACCTTC,CSGGQNYGYTF
NA,NA,TRBV25-1,TRBJ2-1,TGTGCCAGCACTTGGGACTATGAGCAGTTCTTC,CASTWDYEQFF
NA,once,TRBV18,TRBJ1-4,TGTGCCAGCTCACCACAATCGGGGGGAACTAATGAAAAACTGTTTTTT,CASSPQSGGTNEKLFF